A selection of T cell receptor beta chains follows, all from one sample in a study of cytomegalovirus exposure and HLA in healthy donors. The method was immunoSEQ multiplex PCR; TCRdb's version includes in-frame clones alone and lacks a portion of them. In the table there are about 140,000 clones, approximately 63% of which are singletons. Sequenced: PBMCs. The source of these receptors is a woman aged 60 to 75 in good health and CMV-seropositive. CDR3s include the opening cysteine and the closing phenylalanine or tryptophan. The D gene is left open where the match is weak. A row's size may be missing; if present it is once, few, many or a size class.

>TRBJ2-4|TRBD2|TRBV2|.
CASRGTREAIQYF
TGTGCCAGCAGGGGGACTAGGGAAGCCATTCAGTACTTC
>TRBJ1-5|.|TRBV5-1|.
CASSLSGFINQPQHF
TGCGCCAGCAGCTTGTCAGGATTTATCAATCAGCCCCAGCATTTT
>TRBJ1-2|TRBD1|TRBV14|.
CASSQRSGTGVSYGYTF
TGTGCCAGCAGCCAACGTTCCGGGACAGGGGTGTCGTATGGCTACACCTTC
>TRBJ2-1|.|TRBV5-1|.
CASRASFQGSIEQFF
TGCGCCAGCAGGGCTTCCTTTCAGGGGTCGATTGAGCAGTTCTTC
>TRBJ2-6|.|TRBV30|.
CAYKGGSPSLSGANVLTF
TGTGCCTATAAAGGAGGGAGCCCTTCCCTCTCTGGGGCCAACGTCCTGACTTTC
>TRBJ1-1|.|TRBV5-1|few
CASSKDMNTEAFF
TGCGCCAGCAGCAAGGACATGAACACTGAAGCTTTCTTT
>TRBJ2-1|.|TRBV9|few
CASSVGPGNEQFF
TGTGCCAGCAGCGTAGGTCCCGGCAATGAGCAGTTCTTC
>TRBJ1-3|.|TRBV7-9|.
CASSLDNSRSTIYF
TGTGCCAGCAGTTTGGACAATAGTCGGAGCACCATATATTTT
>TRBJ2-4|TRBD1|TRBV6-5|.
CASSAGQGAVNLF
TGTGCCAGCAGTGCCGGACAGGGGGCAGTAAACCTCTTC
>TRBJ1-3|.|TRBV5-1|few
CASSILGLPGNTIYF
TGCGCCAGCAGCATCCTCGGGTTGCCTGGAAACACCATATATTTT
>TRBJ1-2|.|TRBV28|.
CASSPPRVGDYGYTF
TGTGCCAGCAGCCCTCCCCGGGTTGGAGACTATGGCTACACCTTC
>TRBJ1-3|.|TRBV6-5|.
CASCPDISGNTIYF
TGTGCCAGCTGCCCGGACATCTCTGGAAACACCATATATTTT
>TRBJ1-1|TRBD1|TRBV10-3|.
CAISKDRGISEAFF
TGTGCCATCAGCAAGGACAGGGGTATTAGTGAAGCTTTCTTT
>TRBJ2-7|.|TRBV18|few
CASSPQSGRGEQYF
TGTGCCAGCTCACCACAGTCAGGTCGGGGTGAGCAGTACTTC
>TRBJ2-7|TRBD1|TRBV5-1|once
CASSSGTGLDEQYF
TGCGCCAGCAGTTCCGGGACAGGGCTCGACGAGCAGTACTTC
>TRBJ1-4|.|TRBV5-1|.
CASSLAGRTGGEKLFF
TGCGCCAGCAGCTTGGCGGGGAGAACCGGCGGGGAAAAACTGTTTTTT
>TRBJ2-3|TRBD2|TRBV14|once
CASSQGTSGSADTQYF
TGTGCCAGCAGCCAGGGGACTAGCGGGAGTGCAGATACGCAGTATTTT
>TRBJ1-4|.|TRBV4-2|.
CASRGDLTNEKLFF
TGTGCCAGCAGAGGGGACTTGACTAATGAAAAACTGTTTTTT
>TRBJ2-7|TRBD2|TRBV7-3|.
CASSPAGGPDEQYF
TGTGCCAGCAGTCCAGCGGGGGGCCCCGACGAGCAGTACTTC
>TRBJ1-2|.|TRBV6-8|.
CASSYSTVADYGYTF
TGTGCCAGCAGTTACTCGACAGTGGCAGACTATGGCTACACCTTC
>TRBJ2-7|.|TRBV6-5|.
CASRRDNSYEQYF
TGTGCCAGCAGACGGGACAACTCCTACGAGCAGTACTTC
>TRBJ1-4|TRBD1|TRBV5-1|.
CASSFGTGNEKLFF
TGCGCCAGCAGCTTCGGGACAGGGAATGAAAAACTGTTTTTT
>TRBJ2-7|TRBD2|TRBV6-1|.
CASSERTSFSYEQYF
TGTGCCAGCAGTGAAAGGACTAGCTTTTCCTACGAGCAGTACTTC
>TRBJ2-6|.|TRBV6-1|once
CASSELGAQVGSSGANVLTF
TGTGCCAGCAGTGAATTGGGGGCACAGGTGGGGAGCTCTGGGGCCAACGTCCTGACTTTC
>TRBJ2-5|.|TRBV11-2|few
CASSFRGIQETQYF
TGTGCCAGCAGCTTCAGGGGAATCCAAGAGACCCAGTACTTC
>TRBJ1-2|TRBD1|TRBV19|.
CASMGGQGSGYTF
TGTGCCAGTATGGGGGGACAGGGATCAGGCTACACCTTC
>TRBJ2-5|.|TRBV5-1|.
CASSLFPGSHETQYF
TGCGCCAGCAGCTTGTTCCCGGGAAGCCATGAGACCCAGTACTTC
>TRBJ1-2|.|TRBV15|.
CATSRSRGGYGYTF
TGTGCCACCAGCAGAAGTAGGGGAGGCTATGGCTACACCTTC
>TRBJ1-5|TRBD1|TRBV19|.
CASSWGDRGGSNQPQHF
TGTGCCAGTAGTTGGGGGGACAGGGGGGGAAGCAATCAGCCCCAGCATTTT
>TRBJ1-2|TRBD1|TRBV5-4|.
CASSLTGAGGYTF
TGTGCCAGCAGCTTAACAGGGGCTGGTGGCTACACCTTC
>TRBJ1-1|TRBD1|TRBV6-5|.
CASRTGGSNTEAFF
TGTGCCAGCAGGACAGGGGGATCGAACACTGAAGCTTTCTTT
>TRBJ1-1|.|TRBV25-1|.
CASSEEGSTEAFF
TGTGCCAGCAGTGAGGAGGGGAGCACTGAAGCTTTCTTT
>TRBJ2-2|TRBD2|TRBV5-1|.
CASRLAGGSNTGELFF
TGCGCCAGCCGACTAGCGGGAGGCTCGAACACCGGGGAGCTGTTTTTT
>TRBJ1-5|.|TRBV6-1|.
CASILTGNQPQHF
TGTGCCAGCATCCTTACGGGCAATCAGCCCCAGCATTTT
>TRBJ1-2|TRBD1|TRBV5-1|.
CASSGGQVNYGYTF
TGCGCCAGCAGCGGGGGACAGGTTAACTATGGCTACACCTTC
>TRBJ1-5|TRBD1|TRBV27|.
CASTPTGAFNQPQHF
TGTGCCAGCACCCCGACAGGGGCTTTCAATCAGCCCCAGCATTTT
>TRBJ2-7|TRBD2|TRBV4-2|.
CASSRRSGRAISEQYF
TGTGCCAGCAGCCGTCGAAGCGGGAGGGCCATCTCGGAGCAGTACTTC
>TRBJ2-7|.|TRBV28|.
CASSPPGQGGVEQYF
TGTGCCAGCAGTCCCCCTGGACAGGGAGGGGTCGAGCAGTACTTC
>TRBJ1-5|.|TRBV6-6|.
CASSPERNQPQHF
TGTGCCAGCAGCCCCGAGCGGAATCAGCCCCAGCATTTT
>TRBJ2-2|TRBD1|TRBV5-1|.
CASSLIETGGTGELFF
TGCGCCAGCAGCTTGATTGAAACAGGGGGGACCGGGGAGCTGTTTTTT
>TRBJ1-6|TRBD1|TRBV25-1|few
CASSSTGGNNSPLHF
TGTGCCAGCAGTTCGACAGGGGGAAATAATTCACCCCTCCACTTT
>TRBJ2-2|.|TRBV27|.
CASSLGLGELFF
TGTGCCAGCAGTTTGGGACTCGGGGAGCTGTTTTTT
>TRBJ1-4|TRBD1|TRBV27|.
CASSFVQGAREKLFF
TGTGCCAGCAGTTTTGTTCAGGGGGCACGCGAAAAACTGTTTTTT
>TRBJ2-2|.|TRBV5-4|.
CASSPDTDTGELFF
TGTGCCAGCAGCCCTGACACAGACACCGGGGAGCTGTTTTTT